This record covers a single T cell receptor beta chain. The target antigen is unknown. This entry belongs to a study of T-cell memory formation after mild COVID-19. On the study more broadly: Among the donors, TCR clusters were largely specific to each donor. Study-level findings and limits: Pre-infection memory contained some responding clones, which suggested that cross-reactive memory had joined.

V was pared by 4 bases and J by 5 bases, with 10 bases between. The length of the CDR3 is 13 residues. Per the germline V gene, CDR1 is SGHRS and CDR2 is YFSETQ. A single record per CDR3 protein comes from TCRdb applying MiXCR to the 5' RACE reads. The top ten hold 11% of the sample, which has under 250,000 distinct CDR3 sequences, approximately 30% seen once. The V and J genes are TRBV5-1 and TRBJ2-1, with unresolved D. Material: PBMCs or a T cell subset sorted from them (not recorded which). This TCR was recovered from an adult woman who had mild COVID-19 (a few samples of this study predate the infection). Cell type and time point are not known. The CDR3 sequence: CASSLQNNNEQFF. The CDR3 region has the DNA TGCGCCAGCAGCCTACAGAATAACAATGAGCAGTTCTTC.